The 9 T cell receptor beta chains listed next were all sequenced from one sample in a study of blood T cell repertoires in COVID-19. The repertoire was sequenced with immunoSEQ multiplex PCR; TCRdb's copy has only in-frame clones and lacks some. The sample holds approximately 500,000 clones, 80% to 90% seen once. The sequencing sample was made of peripheral blood. The source of these receptors is a human donor in a cohort sampled during active COVID-19.

V is TRBV7-8 and J is TRBJ2-3, with a possible D match to TRBD1 (5 bases). Germline V gene sequence: CDR1 SGHVS, CDR2 FQNEAQ. CDR3 length equals 13 residues. V was shortened by 4 bases and J by 6 bases, with 11 bases between the two germline ends. The CDR3 nucleotides are TGTGCCAGCAGCTCCAGGGTTGGGGATACGCAGTATTTT. It is translated as CASSSRVGDTQYF.

This clone was seen a few times. As DNA, the CDR3 is TGTGCCAGCAGCGGGACTCAAAACCAAGAGACCCAGTACTTC. Protein sequence: CASSGTQNQETQYF. This chain uses TRBV6-5 with TRBJ2-5, with a tentative D call TRBD2 (6 bases). The germline V gene has CDR1 MNHEY and CDR2 SVGAGI. The CDR3 is made up of 14 amino acids. V lost 6 bases and J lost 0, with 11 bases in between.

J is TRBJ1-2 and V is TRBV5-1; tentative D call: TRBD1 (6 bases). Germline CDR1 reads SGHRS; CDR2 reads YFSETQ. This CDR3 comprises 14 residues. The ends were cut back, 1 base at V and 4 bases at J, with 11 bases in the middle. CDR3 protein: CASSLTRQAYGYTF. Written as DNA, the CDR3 is TGCGCCAGCAGCTTGACTAGACAGGCCTATGGCTACACCTTC.

This clone was seen only once. This chain connects TRBV7-3 to TRBJ2-3; 9 positions match TRBD1. Germline values: CDR1 SGHTA, CDR2 FQGTGA. Germline trimming cut 0 bases from V and 1 base from J; bases unmatched to any gene: 5. The CDR3 sequence is 17 residues long. The CDR3 region is CASSLTGGQGRTDTQYF. CDR3 sequence (DNA): TGTGCCAGCAGCTTAACCGGGGGACAGGGCCGCACAGATACGCAGTATTTT. The full variable domain, rest sourced from reference TRBV7-3 and TRBJ2-3, is GAGVSQTPSNKVTEKGKYVELRCDPISGHTALYWYRQSLGQGPEFLIYFQGTGAADDSGLPNDRFFAVRPEGSVSTLKIQRTERGDSAVYLCASSLTGGQGRTDTQYFGPGTRLTVL.

For the CDR3, the DNA is TGCAGCGTTGAAGATCGGACATTGGGCGAGCAGTACTTC. Amino acid sequence: CSVEDRTLGEQYF. The chain couples TRBV29-1 to TRBJ2-7; D is possibly TRBD1 (5 bases). The CDR3 runs 13 residues. Looked up from germline, CDR1 is SQVTM and CDR2 is ANQGSEA. Trimming left V 0 bases short and J 6 bases short, with 12 bases between.

This chain joins TRBV5-5 and TRBJ1-2; 8 nucleotides align to TRBD1. The CDR3 is 15 amino acids. Trimming removed 4 bases from V and 2 bases from J; junction bases left unmatched: 7. In germline, CDR1 is SGHKS, CDR2 YYEKEE (reference sequence). DNA of the CDR3: TGTGCCAGCAGCCAGGGACAGGCCTCAAACTATGGCTACACCTTC. Its protein is CASSQGQASNYGYTF.

This chain uses TRBV19 with TRBJ2-1, with 8 bases matching TRBD1. Trimming took 3 bases from V and 0 from J; bases not matched to a gene: 7. From germline, CDR1 is LNHDA and CDR2 SQIVND (reference sequence). The CDR3 covers 17 residues. The CDR3 loop reads CASSMVQGVNSYNEQFF. The CDR3, as DNA: TGTGCCAGTAGTATGGTACAGGGGGTTAACTCCTACAATGAGCAGTTCTTC.

The chain carries TRBV21-1 and TRBJ1-1. TRBV21-1 is labeled a pseudogene. This CDR3 has 14 residues. The CDR3: CASSKEEFNTEAFF. The CDR3 coding sequence is TGTGCCAGCAGCAAAGAGGAGTTTAACACTGAAGCTTTCTTT.

The chain couples TRBV11-2 to TRBJ1-2, with 9 bases matching TRBD1. The J segment lost 10 bases and the V segment lost 4 bases, leaving 10 bases of the junction unmatched. The germline gives CDR1 SGHAT, CDR2 FQNNGV. The CDR3 consists of 14 residues. The CDR3 sequence is CASSSSTGQGVYTF. DNA of the CDR3: TGTGCCAGCAGCTCCTCTACGGGACAGGGAGTCTACACCTTC.